This TCR beta chain was recorded in a study of Graves' ophthalmopathy and Graves' hyperthyroidism. Study outcomes and limitations: Sensitivity of around 64% and specificity of approximately 72% were achieved by the model that predicted ophthalmopathy progression.

RNA transcripts yielded amplified TCR beta CDR3 regions. In the first round, RT-PCR was carried out with HTBI primers, and a multiplex PCR formed the second round. Via MiXCR, TCRdb re-called the multiplex PCR reads, giving one row per CDR3 protein. The data hold just over 400,000 distinct CDR3 sequences, with around 20% observed a single time. This clonotype was observed at least ten times. The target antigen is unknown. Per germline, CDR1 LNHDA and CDR2 SQIVND (reference sequence). Trimming cost V 7 bases and J 2 bases; bases outside gene matches: 13. CDR3 length: 17 residues. The genes are TRBV19 and TRBJ2-2; the match to TRBD2 covers 7 bases. This TCR came from a woman aged 18 to 35 with stable Graves' hyperthyroidism. Sequencing was carried out using peripheral blood. CDR3 bases: TGTGCCAGTACCGACAATCTAGCGGACCTAAACACCGGGGAGCTGTTTTTT. The encoded protein is CASTDNLADLNTGELFF.